This T cell receptor beta chain originates from a study of graft-versus-host responses after intestinal transplantation. In the study overall: Multivisceral, liver-intestinal, or isolated intestinal grafts were transplanted into recipients. Tacrolimus plus steroids were given to all recipients for about 3 years, preceded by anti-thymocyte globulin induction.

For this clone: Its antigen is unknown.

Profiled with immunoSEQ multiplex PCR; TCRdb holds only in-frame clones, not every one. The data hold some 76,000 clones, with around 86% observed a single time. Overall study results and limits: Recipient bone marrow held GvH clones, some seen earlier in ileum or blood. When patients had graft-donor T cell macrochimerism, their allografts held high graft-versus-host to host-versus-graft clonal ratios.

Trimming stripped 1 base from V and 2 bases from J, with 12 bases between. CDR1 SGHTA and CDR2 FQGNSA come from the germline V gene. This CDR3 is built from 15 residues. This receptor was identified in a human donor who was the organ donor for an intestinal transplant. The sample in question was unstimulated CD8+ T cells sorted from spleen or lymph node cells, obtained before transplant. V gene TRBV7-2 combines with J gene TRBJ2-7; D is tentatively TRBD1 or TRBD2 (7 bases each). Here the CDR3 reads CASSLVQGTTYEQYF. The DNA of the CDR3 is TGTGCCAGCAGCTTAGTACAGGGGACTACCTACGAGCAGTACTTC.